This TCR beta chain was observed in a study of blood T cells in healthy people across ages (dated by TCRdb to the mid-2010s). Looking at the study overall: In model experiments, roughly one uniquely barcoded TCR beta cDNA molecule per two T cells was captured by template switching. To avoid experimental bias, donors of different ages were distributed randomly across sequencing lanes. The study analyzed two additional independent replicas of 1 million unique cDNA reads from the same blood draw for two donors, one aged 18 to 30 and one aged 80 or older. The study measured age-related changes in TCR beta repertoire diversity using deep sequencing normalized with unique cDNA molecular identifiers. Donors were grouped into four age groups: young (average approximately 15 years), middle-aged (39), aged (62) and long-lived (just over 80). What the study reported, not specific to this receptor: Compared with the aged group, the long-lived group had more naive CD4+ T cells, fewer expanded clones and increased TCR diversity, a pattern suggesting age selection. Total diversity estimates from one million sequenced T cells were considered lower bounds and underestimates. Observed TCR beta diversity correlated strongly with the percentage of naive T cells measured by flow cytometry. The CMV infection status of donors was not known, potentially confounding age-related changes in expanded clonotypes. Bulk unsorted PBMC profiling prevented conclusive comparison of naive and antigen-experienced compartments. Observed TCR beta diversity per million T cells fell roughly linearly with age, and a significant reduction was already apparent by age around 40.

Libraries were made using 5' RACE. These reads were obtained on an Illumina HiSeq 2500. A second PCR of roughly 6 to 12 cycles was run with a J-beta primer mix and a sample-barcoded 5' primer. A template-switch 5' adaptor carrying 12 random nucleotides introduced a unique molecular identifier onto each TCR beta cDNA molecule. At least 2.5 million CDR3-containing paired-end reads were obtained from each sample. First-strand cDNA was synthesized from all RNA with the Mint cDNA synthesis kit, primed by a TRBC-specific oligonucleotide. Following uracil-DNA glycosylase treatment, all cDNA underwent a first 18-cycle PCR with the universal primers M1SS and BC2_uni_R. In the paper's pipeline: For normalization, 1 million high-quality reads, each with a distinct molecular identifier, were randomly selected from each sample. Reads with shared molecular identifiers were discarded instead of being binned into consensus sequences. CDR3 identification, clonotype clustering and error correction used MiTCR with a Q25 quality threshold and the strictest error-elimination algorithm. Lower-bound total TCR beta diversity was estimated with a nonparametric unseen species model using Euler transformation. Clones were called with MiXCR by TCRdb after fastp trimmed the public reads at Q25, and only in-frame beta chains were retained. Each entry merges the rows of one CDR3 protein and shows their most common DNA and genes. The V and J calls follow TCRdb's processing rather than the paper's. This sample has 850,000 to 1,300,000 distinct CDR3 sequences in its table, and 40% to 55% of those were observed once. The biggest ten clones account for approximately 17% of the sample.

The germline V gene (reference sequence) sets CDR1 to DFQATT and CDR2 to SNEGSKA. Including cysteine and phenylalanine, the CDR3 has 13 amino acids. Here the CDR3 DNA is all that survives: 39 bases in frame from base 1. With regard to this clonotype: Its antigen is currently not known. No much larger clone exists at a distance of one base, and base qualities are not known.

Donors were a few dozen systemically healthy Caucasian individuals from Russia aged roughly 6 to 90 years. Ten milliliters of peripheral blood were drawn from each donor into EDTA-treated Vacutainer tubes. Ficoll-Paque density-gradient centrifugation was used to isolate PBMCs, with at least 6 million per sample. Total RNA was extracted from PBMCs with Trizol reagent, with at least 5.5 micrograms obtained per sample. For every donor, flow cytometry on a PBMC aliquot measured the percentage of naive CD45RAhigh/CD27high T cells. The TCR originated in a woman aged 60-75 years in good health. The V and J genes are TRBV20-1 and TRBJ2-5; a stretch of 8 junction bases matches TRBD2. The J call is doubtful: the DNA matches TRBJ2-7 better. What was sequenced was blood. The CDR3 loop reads CSARGAGVYEQYF. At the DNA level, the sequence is TGCAGTGCTAGAGGAGCGGGAGTGTACGAGCAGTACTTC.